This T cell receptor beta chain was documented in a study of T-cell memory formation after mild COVID-19 (dated by TCRdb to about 2021). Broadly, across the study: Most TCR sequence clusters were specific to one of the two donors. T-cell clones expanding and contracting after mild COVID-19 in a couple of donors were tracked by longitudinal TCRalpha and TCRbeta repertoire sequencing. The cohort comprised two young, previously healthy adult volunteers, one female and one male. General study outcomes and caveats: Clones that contracted from day 15 to 85 showed balanced CD4/CD8 phenotypes, whereas a second wave of clones that expanded from day 15 to 37 leaned towards CD4+. Contracting CD4+ clones were located mainly in the CM and EM memory subsets, whereas CD8+ clones were found to be enriched in EMRA. The study included only a couple of mild cases, and larger cohorts that include severe cases with pre-infection samples were judged to be necessary. The second-wave clones that peaked on day 37 were not confirmed to be SARS-CoV-2 specific. Some responding clones were detected in pre-infection memory, suggesting pre-existing cross-reactive memory T cells joined the SARS-CoV-2 response.

This clonotype has ten or more counts. No cognate antigen has been identified for it. Base qualities are not recorded, but no much larger clone differs from it by a single base. Reading from cysteine to phenylalanine, the CDR3 counts 18 amino acids. The CDR3 DNA has 54 bases and is translated from base 1. Ends trimmed: V by 2 bases, J by 3 bases; bases unmatched to a gene: 8. Per the germline V gene, SGHTA is the CDR1 and FQGTGA is the CDR2. Ficoll-Paque density gradient centrifugation was used to isolate PBMCs. The sequencer listed for this sample is Illumina NovaSeq 6000. Using 5'RACE with constant-segment primers, TCRalpha and TCRbeta cDNA libraries were constructed, with sample barcodes and unique molecular identifiers added in the process. Trizol reagent was used to extract RNA from every sample. The libraries were amplified in two PCR steps, and the second step added a second sample barcode and Illumina TruSeq adapters. Sequencing of libraries was performed on an Illumina NovaSeq with 2 x 150 bp paired-end reads. Concerning the study's data processing: Demultiplexing of reads and collapsing into UMI-guided consensus sequences were performed with migec v1.2.7. With mixcr v2.1.11, UMI consensuses were aligned to TRA and TRB V and J templates and assembled into clonotypes. Expanded or contracted clonotypes were those called significant by both edgeR and NoisET, with noise models trained on biological replicates. For edgeR calls, the cutoffs were a false discovery rate-adjusted p below 0.01 and a log2 fold-change threshold of 1. PCA with hierarchical clustering of max-normalized trajectories of the 1000 most abundant clonotypes was used as exploratory dynamics analysis. Separately sequenced CD4+ and CD8+ repertoires were used to assign the CD4 or CD8 phenotype of responding clones. In TCRdb, the public reads were trimmed at Q25 with fastp and aligned with MiXCR, with productive beta chains retained. Here each entry gathers all rows of one CDR3 protein and keeps the most common genes and DNA. None of the V and J calls come from the authors' own analysis; TCRdb made them. The table for this sample lists 470,000 or so distinct CDR3 sequences; under 20% of them were counted only once. The top ten constitute about 22% of the sample.

The sequence came from a young man who had mild COVID-19 (a few samples of this study predate the infection). The sample titles of this study are shuffled in the database, so cell type and time point are left out; the donor was told from shared clones. The rearrangement joined TRBV7-3 to TRBJ2-1, and 12 junctional nucleotides match TRBD2. Sequencing was done on a sample of PBMCs or a T cell subset sorted from them (not recorded which). The CDR3 loop reads CASSLVLAGGPGYNEQFF. The DNA is as follows: TGTGCCAGCAGCTTAGTGCTAGCGGGGGGGCCCGGCTACAATGAGCAGTTCTTC.